This TCR beta chain was recovered during a study of cytomegalovirus exposure and HLA in healthy donors. Study in general: It was reported in a later analysis that the approximately 120 validation repertoires used the same platform as the 666 first-cohort repertoires. Study findings and constraints: Usually a TCR sequence was rare, but some public TCRs were found in many donors. Subsequent analysis showed first-cohort TCR clusters tending to co-occur in 120 or so validation repertoires.

The CDR3 is made up of 17 amino acids. Germline-derived CDR1 and CDR2 are LGHNT and FRNRAP. The trim removed 5 bases at V and 5 bases at J, leaving 15 bases unmatched. With regard to this clone: The antigen remains unidentified.

The method was immunoSEQ multiplex PCR; TCRdb's version includes in-frame clones alone and lacks a portion of them. The sample includes 150,000 to 200,000 clones, 75% to 90% of them seen just once. Sample: PBMCs. This sequence joins TRBV12-5 and TRBJ2-3, with 8 nucleotides matching TRBD2. This TCR was recovered from a man aged 18 to 35 in good health and CMV-seropositive. The CDR3 DNA sequence: TGTGCTAGTGGTGCGGCTTCACCGGGAGGGTCTGGAGATACGCAGTATTTT. Its translation is CASGAASPGGSGDTQYF.